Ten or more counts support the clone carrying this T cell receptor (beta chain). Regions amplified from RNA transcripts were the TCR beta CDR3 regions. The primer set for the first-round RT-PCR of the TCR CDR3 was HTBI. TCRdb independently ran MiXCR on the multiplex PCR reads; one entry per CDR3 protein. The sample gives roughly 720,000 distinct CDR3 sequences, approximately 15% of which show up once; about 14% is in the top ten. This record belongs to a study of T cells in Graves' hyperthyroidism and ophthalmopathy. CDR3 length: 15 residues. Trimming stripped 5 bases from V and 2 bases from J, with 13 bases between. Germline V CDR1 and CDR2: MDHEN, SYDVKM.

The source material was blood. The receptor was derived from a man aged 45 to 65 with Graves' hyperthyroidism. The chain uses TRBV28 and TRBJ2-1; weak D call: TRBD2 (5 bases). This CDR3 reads CASSNTMGAYNEQFF. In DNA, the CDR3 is TGTGCCAGCAGTAATACGATGGGAGCCTACAATGAGCAGTTCTTC.